Described below is a single T cell receptor (beta chain) sequence and its context. No antigen is known for it. The CDR3 sequence is 14 residues long. V shed 6 bases and J shed 9 bases, with 15 bases lying between them. The sample is drawn from a study of CD8+CD57+ T cells in acquired aplastic anemia. The study, taken as a whole, reports: Simpson's diversity of CD8+ cells was not significantly different in patients compared with controls. Shared by patients and controls, 25 to 30 CD8+ CDR3s were abundant in patients.

CD8+CD57+ cell expansion had been shown by flow cytometry in patients chosen for sequencing. CDR3 and TCR beta VDJ profiling relied on genomic DNA as the template. MiXCR was run by TCRdb on the reads, yielding one entry per CDR3 protein. In the table there are roughly 180,000 distinct CDR3 sequences, 63% of which are singletons. The sample was sorted CD4+, CD8+, or CD8+CD57+ T cells (not recorded which) from PBMCs. The TCR sequence derives from a human donor with aplastic anemia. This chain connects TRBV12-3 or TRBV12-4 to TRBJ1-6, with D perhaps TRBD1 (5 bases). The CDR3 here is CASRDGGVSSPLHF. CDR3 bases: TGTGCCAGCAGGGACGGGGGGGTCTCTTCACCCCTCCACTTT.